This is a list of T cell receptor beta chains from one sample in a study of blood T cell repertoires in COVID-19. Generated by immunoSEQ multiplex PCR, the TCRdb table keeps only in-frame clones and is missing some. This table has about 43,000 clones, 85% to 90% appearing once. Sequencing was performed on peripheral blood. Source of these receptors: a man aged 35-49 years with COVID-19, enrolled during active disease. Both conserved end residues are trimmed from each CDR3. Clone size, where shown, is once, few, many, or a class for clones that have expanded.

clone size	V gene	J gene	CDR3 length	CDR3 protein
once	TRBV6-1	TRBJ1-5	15	ASSAPTGSDSNQPQH
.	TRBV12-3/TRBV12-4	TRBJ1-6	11	ASRGQGSSPLH
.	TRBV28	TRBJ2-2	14	ASSFFARGPPGELF
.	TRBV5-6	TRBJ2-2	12	ASRLAGYTGELF
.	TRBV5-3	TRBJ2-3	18	ARSFGLAGDRTDSTDTQY
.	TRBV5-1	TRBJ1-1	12	ASSLGTANTEAF
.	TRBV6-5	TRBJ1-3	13	ASSLNRGNGNTIY
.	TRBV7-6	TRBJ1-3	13	ASSPGTSSGNTIY
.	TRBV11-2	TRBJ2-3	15	ASSPKGGKLGTDTQY
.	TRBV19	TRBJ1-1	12	ASSIFRGATEAF
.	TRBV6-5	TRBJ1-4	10	ASSYLGGKLF
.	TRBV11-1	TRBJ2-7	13	ASSLLAGVSYEQY
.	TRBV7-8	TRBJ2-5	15	ASSFLPGTSAQETQY
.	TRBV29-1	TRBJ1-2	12	SVPQSVTGLGYT
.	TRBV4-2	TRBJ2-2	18	ASSQALSPPGRGGTGELF
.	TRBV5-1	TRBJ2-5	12	ASSLQGARETQY
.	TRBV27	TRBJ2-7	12	ASTTGQGAYEQY
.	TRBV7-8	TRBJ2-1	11	ASSSRQYNEQF
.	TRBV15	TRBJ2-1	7	ATTHEQF
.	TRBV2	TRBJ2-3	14	ASRPTGAGGVGTQY
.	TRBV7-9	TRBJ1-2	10	ASSLDRAGYT
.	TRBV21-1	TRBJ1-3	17	ASKKIRQGPRHGGNTIY
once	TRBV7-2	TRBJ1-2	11	ASSSGQHHGYT
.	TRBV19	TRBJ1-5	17	ASSIDGGTGWGGNQPQH
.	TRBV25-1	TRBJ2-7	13	ASSESEREGGEQY
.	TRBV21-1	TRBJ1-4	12	ASPPGVLGEKLF
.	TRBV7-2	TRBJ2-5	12	ASSSYRGQETQY
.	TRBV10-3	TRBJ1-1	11	AIVGQGNTEAF
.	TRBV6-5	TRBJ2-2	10	ASVGGPGELF
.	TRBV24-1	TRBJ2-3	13	ATSDRGPSTDTQY
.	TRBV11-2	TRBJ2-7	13	ASSILAGETYEQY
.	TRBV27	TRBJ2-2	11	ASSSAGGGELF
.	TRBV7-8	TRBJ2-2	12	ASSFLTSTGELF
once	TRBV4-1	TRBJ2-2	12	ASSRGQGLGELF
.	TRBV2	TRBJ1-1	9	ASSADTEAF
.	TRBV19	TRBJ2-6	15	ASSISGGASGANVLT
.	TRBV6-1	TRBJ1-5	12	ASSEITGNQPQH
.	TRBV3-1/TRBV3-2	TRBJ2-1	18	ASSQVSPGLAGAGYNEQF
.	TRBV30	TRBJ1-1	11	AGKRDRGTEAF
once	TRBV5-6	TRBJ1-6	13	ASSLYRVSNSPLH
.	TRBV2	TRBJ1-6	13	ASSGTASYNSPLH
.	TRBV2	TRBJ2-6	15	ASRPGQGSSGANVLT
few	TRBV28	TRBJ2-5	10	ASSSTRETQY
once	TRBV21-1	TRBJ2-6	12	ARGGDSGANVLT
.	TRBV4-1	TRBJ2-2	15	ASSPPGWGENTGELF
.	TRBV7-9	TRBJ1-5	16	ASSHVTRDTGPNQPQH
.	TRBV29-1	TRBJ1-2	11	SVATGAPYGYT
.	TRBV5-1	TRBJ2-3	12	ASAQGSRTDTQY
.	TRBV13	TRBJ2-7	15	ASSGPTGTSGRGEQY
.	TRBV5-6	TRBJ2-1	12	ASSLPYGNNEQF
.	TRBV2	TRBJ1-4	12	ASSGQGLNEKLF
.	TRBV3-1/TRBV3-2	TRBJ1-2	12	ASRKEGGNYGYT
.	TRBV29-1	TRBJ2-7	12	SVDTTGASYEQY
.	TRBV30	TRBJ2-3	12	AWGQGASTDTQY
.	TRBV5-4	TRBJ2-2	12	ASSLTGGTGELF
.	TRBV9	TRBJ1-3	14	ASSTKDSFSGNTIY
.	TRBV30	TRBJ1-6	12	AWSDGQGISPLH